The 4 T cell receptor beta chains reported below all come from one sample, sequenced in a study of T cells in Graves' hyperthyroidism and ophthalmopathy. RNA transcripts were the template for amplifying TCR beta CDR3 regions. The primer set for the first-round RT-PCR of the TCR CDR3 was HTBI. Each CDR3 protein gets one entry after TCRdb re-called the multiplex PCR reads with MiXCR. The repertoire includes roughly 580,000 distinct CDR3 sequences, roughly 14% of them detected once, and almost 6% sits in the top ten. Source material: blood. These receptors all stem from a woman in her 30s with Graves' hyperthyroidism that later progressed to Graves' ophthalmopathy.

This clonotype was detected many times. This rearrangement joins TRBV19 to TRBJ2-1, with D possibly TRBD2 on 6 matching bases. This CDR3 region has 14 residues. Between the trimmed V and J ends, which lost 1 base and 4 bases, there was a span of 8 bases. Germline V gene sequence: CDR1 LNHDA, CDR2 SQIVND (reference sequence). Here the CDR3 DNA reads TGTGCCAGTAGTATAGCGGGAGTATACAATGAGCAGTTCTTC. It is translated as CASSIAGVYNEQFF.

This clonotype was seen at least ten times. In DNA, the CDR3 is TGTGCCAGCAGCCAAGCTTATAGCGGTCCCTACGAGCAGTACTTC. Protein product: CASSQAYSGPYEQYF. The V gene is TRBV3-1, the J gene TRBJ2-7; D might be TRBD2 (6 bases). The CDR3 length is 15 residues. The germline V gene has CDR1 LGHDT and CDR2 YNNKEL (reference sequence). Deletions cut 1 base from V and 2 bases from J, with 12 bases between.

The chain employs TRBV6-1 and TRBJ2-7, with TRBD2 as a possible D gene (7 bases). With 7 bases removed from V and 0 bases from J, the gap between germline ends came to 16 bases. CDR1 MNHNS and CDR2 SASEGT come from the germline V gene. CDR3 length equals 15 residues. The CDR3 spells CASIRGEGGSYEQYF. CDR3 sequence (DNA): TGTGCCAGCATCCGAGGGGAGGGGGGCTCCTACGAGCAGTACTTC.

About this clonotype itself: At one end the junction does not follow the germline gene, possibly because of a read error. The genes are TRBV3-1 and TRBJ2-1; 12 nucleotides agree with TRBD2. This CDR3 contains 17 residues. Germline V gene sequence: CDR1 LGHDT, CDR2 YNNKEL (reference sequence). The CDR3 is CGSSLSRTSGAPNEQFF. CDR3 nucleotide sequence: TGTGGCAGCAGCCTTTCCCGGACTAGCGGGGCTCCCAATGAGCAGTTCTTC.